These 31 T cell receptor beta chains were all obtained from the same sample, sequenced in a study of cytotoxic CD8 clonotypes in ibrutinib-treated CLL. Sequencing used immunoSEQ multiplex PCR; TCRdb keeps in-frame clones, though not all of them. The data show fewer than 100,000 clones, 79% seen once. The sample was PBMCs, taken after 12 months of ibrutinib treatment. Source of these receptors: a human donor with chronic lymphocytic leukemia.

A single count supports this clone. One end of the junction varies from germline; a read error may be responsible. The CDR3 nucleotides are TGTGCCAGCAGTTACTCCGGGGATTGGCAGGCCTCCTTC. Encoded protein: CASSYSGDWQASF. The rearrangement joins TRBV6-6 to TRBJ2-7; possible D gene TRBD2, 5 bases. This CDR3 contains 13 residues. Germline lookup yields CDR1 MNHNY and CDR2 SVGAGI (reference sequence).

The genes are TRBV28 and TRBJ2-7, with D possibly matching TRBD2 (6 bases). This CDR3 is built from 13 residues. The V end lost 8 bases, the J end lost 2 bases, and 13 bases lay between the germline ends. Germline lookup yields CDR1 MDHEN and CDR2 SYDVKM. CDR3 region: CASGLAQTYEQYF. The CDR3 coding sequence is TGTGCCAGCGGGCTAGCGCAGACCTACGAGCAGTACTTC.

On this clone itself: Additional DNA sequences in this sample encode the identical CDR3. V gene TRBV19 combines with J gene TRBJ2-7, with 9 bases aligning to TRBD1. The CDR3 is 14 amino acids. V shed 3 bases, J shed 2 bases, and the junction held 2 bases outside the gene matches. Germline values: CDR1 LNHDA, CDR2 SQIVND (reference sequence). The CDR3 is CASSIRQGAYEQYF. DNA of the CDR3: TGTGCCAGTAGTATCCGACAGGGGGCCTACGAGCAGTACTTC.

The chain links TRBV6-5 to TRBJ2-7; no clear D. Trimming took off 8 bases at V and 6 bases at J, with 11 bases between the two ends. In germline, CDR1 is MNHEY, CDR2 SVGAGI. CDR3 length: 11 amino acids. The CDR3 here is CASGVVLEQYF. Written as DNA, the CDR3 is TGTGCCAGCGGGGTCGTCCTCGAGCAGTACTTC.

This chain joins TRBV11-2 and TRBJ2-1, with D possibly called TRBD1 or TRBD2 (5 bases each). V lost 5 bases, J lost 8 bases, and 16 bases lay in between. CDR1 SGHAT and CDR2 FQNNGV come from the germline V gene. The CDR3 loop spans 14 amino acids. CDR3 nucleotide sequence: TGTGCCAGCAGCCCTAGGACAAGCGGCCATGAGCAGTTCTTC. This translates into CASSPRTSGHEQFF.

This clone has more than one count but fewer than ten. The V call is TRBV6-1, the J call TRBJ2-1; 9 nucleotides align to TRBD1. Germline V lookup: CDR1 MNHNS, CDR2 SASEGT. Trimming cost V 6 bases and J 2 bases; bases outside gene matches: 5. This CDR3 has 15 amino acids. The CDR3 coding sequence is TGTGCCAGCAGCCAGACAGGGGGGACCTACAATGAGCAGTTCTTC. Translated, it gives CASSQTGGTYNEQFF.

The chain couples TRBV13 to TRBJ2-5, with TRBD1 matching over 7 bases. This CDR3 has 14 residues. Trimming took 5 bases from V and 1 from J; bases not matched to a gene: 4. CDR1 and CDR2 from the germline V gene are PRHDT and FYEKMQ (reference sequence). For the CDR3, the DNA is TGTGCCAGCAGCCAATGGGACAGCCAAGAGACCCAGTACTTC. Protein product: CASSQWDSQETQYF.

V is TRBV6-5 and J is TRBJ1-2; D is possibly TRBD1 (6 bases). Germline-derived CDR1 and CDR2 are MNHEY and SVGAGI. The CDR3 is 14 amino acids. The germline V and J ends were trimmed by 5 bases and 1 base, with 11 bases remaining between them. The CDR3 sequence: CASSLGQINYGYTF. As DNA, the CDR3 is TGTGCCAGCAGTCTCGGACAGATTAACTATGGCTACACCTTC.

The chain uses TRBV5-4 and TRBJ2-2, with 12 bases matching TRBD2. V lost 4 bases and J lost 5; bases outside the gene matches: 15. The CDR3 length is 19 residues. Germline loops: CDR1 SGHNT, CDR2 YYREEE (reference sequence). CDR3 DNA: TGTGCCAGCAGCCGGGGGGTACCAGGACTAGCGGGGCCAACCGGGGAGCTGTTTTTT. Translated: CASSRGVPGLAGPTGELFF. The complete variable domain, with remaining parts taken from reference TRBV5-4 and TRBJ2-2, reads ETGVTQSPTHLIKTRGQQVTLRCSSQSGHNTVSWYQQALGQGPQFIFQYYREEENGRGNFPPRFSGLQFPNYSSELNVNALELDDSALYLCASSRGVPGLAGPTGELFFGEGSRLTVL.

This clone is a singleton in its sample. V usage is TRBV6-6 and J usage is TRBJ2-1; possibly TRBD1 or TRBD2 for D (7 bases each). Per the germline V gene, CDR1 is MNHNY and CDR2 is SVGAGI (reference sequence). With 2 bases removed from V and 6 bases from J, the gap between germline ends came to 11 bases. The CDR3 runs to 14 residues. The CDR3 nucleotides are TGTGCCAGCAGTTACAGCGGGACAGTCAATGAGCAGTTCTTC. Translating gives CASSYSGTVNEQFF.

CDR3 in amino acids: CASSPRDTGELFF. The CDR3 region has the DNA TGTGCCAGCTCACCACGGGACACCGGGGAGCTGTTTTTT. This rearrangement joins TRBV18 to TRBJ2-2; D ambiguous. Germline V lookup: CDR1 KGHSH, CDR2 LQKENI. The length of the CDR3 is 13 residues. Trimming cost V 1 base and J 3 bases, with 3 bases left between them.

The CDR3 protein is CASALGPSSYEQYF. DNA of the CDR3: TGTGCCAGCGCACTGGGCCCCAGCTCCTACGAGCAGTACTTC. V and J are TRBV7-3 and TRBJ2-7; D is uncertain. Germline lookup yields CDR1 SGHTA and CDR2 FQGTGA. V lost 8 bases, J lost 0 bases, and 14 bases lay in between. The CDR3 is 14 residues long. The full variable domain, with the rest looked up from reference TRBV7-3 and TRBJ2-7, is GAGVSQTPSNKVTEKGKYVELRCDPISGHTALYWYRQSLGQGPEFLIYFQGTGAADDSGLPNDRFFAVRPEGSVSTLKIQRTERGDSAVYLCASALGPSSYEQYFGPGTRLTVT.

The chain couples TRBV7-2 to TRBJ2-5, with 9 bases matching TRBD1. The germline V gene has CDR1 SGHTA and CDR2 FQGNSA. J lost 5 bases, V lost 1 base, and 11 bases had no gene match. This CDR3 comprises 17 residues. The CDR3 reads CASSLGSGGQGVETQYF. The CDR3 DNA is TGTGCCAGCAGCTTAGGGTCGGGGGGACAGGGAGTCGAGACCCAGTACTTC.

V gene TRBV4-3 combines with J gene TRBJ1-2, with D tentatively TRBD1 (5 bases). Trimming shortened V by 4 bases and J by 4 bases, and 13 bases separated the two germline ends. This CDR3 comprises 14 residues. CDR1 is LGHNA, CDR2 YSLEER, per germline. CDR3 in amino acids: CASSPGTGSYGYTF. CDR3 sequence (DNA): TGCGCCAGCAGCCCCGGGACTGGATCCTATGGCTACACCTTC.

The chain joins TRBV7-9 to TRBJ1-3; D is perhaps TRBD1 (5 bases). Germline loops: CDR1 SEHNR, CDR2 FQNEAQ (reference sequence). Trimming took 5 bases from V and 0 from J, leaving 14 bases between them. The CDR3 spans 16 residues. CDR3 sequence: CASSPRGTTSGNTIYF. CDR3 nucleotides: TGTGCCAGCAGCCCCCGGGGGACCACCTCTGGAAACACCATATATTTT.

CDR3 nucleotide sequence: TGTGCCAGCAGTTTACGTTTGGGGCAGGTTGGGGCCGTCTATGGCTACACCTTC. It specifies CASSLRLGQVGAVYGYTF. V and J are TRBV28 and TRBJ1-2; the D gene is possibly TRBD1 (5 bases). Germline-derived CDR1 and CDR2 are MDHEN and SYDVKM. The CDR3 extends over 18 amino acids. Trimming took 2 bases from V and 4 from J, leaving 23 bases between them.

The chain is built from TRBV23-1 and TRBJ2-7; D unclear. TRBV23-1 is given ORF status, its function remaining uncertain. V lost 3 bases, J lost 0 bases, and 15 bases lay in between. The CDR3 covers 16 residues. CDR3 nucleotide sequence: TGCGCCAGCAGTCACCCGACCCAAGCCCGCTCCTACGAGCAGTACTTC. It translates to CASSHPTQARSYEQYF.

The chain uses TRBV12-5 and TRBJ2-1, with unresolved D. The CDR3 runs 12 residues. Germline values: CDR1 LGHNT, CDR2 FRNRAP. V lost 0 bases and J lost 5, with 2 bases in between. The CDR3 DNA sequence: TGTGCTAGTGGTTTGGTAGACAATGAGCAGTTCTTC. Encoded protein: CASGLVDNEQFF.

The chain has TRBV2 and TRBJ1-2; tentatively, D is TRBD1 (6 bases). Germline CDR1 and CDR2: SNHLY and FYNNEI. This CDR3 spans 15 amino acids. The V end was cut by 4 bases, the J end by 5 bases, with 17 bases between. The CDR3 DNA follows: TGTGCCAGCAGTGGTTTGGGGCAGGGGCCTTATGGCTACACCTTC. Translated: CASSGLGQGPYGYTF.

Ten or more counts support this clone. This sequence joins TRBV9 and TRBJ2-7; maybe TRBD1 (5 bases). This CDR3 has 14 residues. V was cut by 4 bases and J by 0 bases, with 11 bases left in between. The V gene's germline CDR1 is SGDLS and CDR2 YYNGEE. CDR3 sequence reads: CASSLGVDSYEQYF. DNA of the CDR3: TGTGCCAGCAGCCTAGGGGTGGACTCCTACGAGCAGTACTTC.

The genes are TRBV9 and TRBJ2-3; no firm D call. Germline V gene lookup returns CDR1 SGDLS and CDR2 YYNGEE. V was shortened by 1 base and J by 0 bases, with 6 bases between the two germline ends. The CDR3 has 14 residues. The CDR3 region is CASSVRPSTDTQYF. CDR3 bases: TGTGCCAGCAGCGTACGCCCCAGCACAGATACGCAGTATTTT.

This clone was detected a few times. The V gene is TRBV7-9, the J gene TRBJ2-5; perhaps TRBD2 as D (6 bases). From germline, CDR1 is SEHNR and CDR2 FQNEAQ (reference sequence). CDR3 length: 18 residues. The V and J ends lost 2 bases and 0 bases respectively, with 19 bases between them. CDR3: CASSLRARRAPYQETQYF. The DNA for the CDR3 is TGTGCCAGCAGCTTAAGGGCCCGGAGGGCCCCGTACCAAGAGACCCAGTACTTC.

J is TRBJ1-2 and V is TRBV7-2; TRBD1 matches 7 bases. Germline CDR1 reads SGHTA; CDR2 reads FQGNSA. The CDR3 length is 15 residues. V lost 3 bases and J lost 6; bases outside the gene matches: 10. CDR3 DNA: TGTGCCAGCAGCTTGCCGGCCTCGGACAGGAATGGCTACACCTTC. Translated, it gives CASSLPASDRNGYTF.

About this clone itself: Within the sample, other DNA sequences also encode this same CDR3. This chain links TRBV10-3 with TRBJ2-5; D not certain. The CDR3 has 11 amino acids. CDR1 is ENHRY and CDR2 is SYGVKD in the germline V gene. V lost 3 bases, J lost 5 bases, and 4 bases lay in between. CDR3 DNA: TGTGCCATCAGTGAAGGGGAGACCCAGTACTTC. Encoded protein: CAISEGETQYF.

The chain employs TRBV2 and TRBJ1-2; 8 bases agree with TRBD1. Per germline, CDR1 SNHLY and CDR2 FYNNEI. V gave up 2 bases and J gave up 4 bases; unmatched junction bases: 9. The CDR3 spans 16 residues. The CDR3 sequence is CASSELGQGAAYGYTF. CDR3 DNA sequence: TGTGCCAGCAGTGAACTGGGGCAGGGGGCCGCCTATGGCTACACCTTC.

The rearrangement joins TRBV5-1 to TRBJ1-6, with 10 bases identical to TRBD1. The CDR3 runs to 15 residues. With V trimmed by 3 bases and J by 8 bases, 5 bases remained unmatched. The V gene's germline CDR1 is SGHRS and CDR2 YFSETQ. The CDR3 bases are TGCGCCAGCAGCTCAACCGGGACAGGGGATTCACCCCTCCACTTT. Amino acids: CASSSTGTGDSPLHF. Complete variable domain (other parts from reference TRBV5-1 and TRBJ1-6): KAGVTQTPRYLIKTRGQQVTLSCSPISGHRSVSWYQQTPGQGLQFLFEYFSETQRNKGNFPGRFSGRQFSNSRSEMNVSTLELGDSALYLCASSSTGTGDSPLHFGNGTRLTVT.

V usage is TRBV5-1 and J usage is TRBJ2-5; 7 nucleotides line up with TRBD1. CDR1 and CDR2 (germline): SGHRS, YFSETQ. The CDR3 runs to 15 residues. Trimming took 4 bases from V and 5 from J; bases not matched to a gene: 11. CDR3 sequence reads: CASSKGTDETETQYF. In nucleotides, the CDR3 is TGCGCCAGCAGCAAAGGGACAGACGAGACGGAGACCCAGTACTTC.

The CDR3 DNA follows: TGCGCCAGCAGCTTGAACAGCGTGGGCACTGAAGCTTTCTTT. Translated, it gives CASSLNSVGTEAFF. The rearrangement links TRBV5-1 to TRBJ1-1; D call uncertain. V lost 1 base to trimming and J lost 4 bases, with 11 bases between them. In germline, CDR1 is SGHRS, CDR2 YFSETQ. This CDR3 is 14 amino acids long.

The V call is TRBV9, the J call TRBJ2-7; 16 bases are shared with TRBD2. CDR1 and CDR2 (germline): SGDLS, YYNGEE. After removal of 4 bases from V and 1 base from J, the junction contained 8 bases not matched to a gene. CDR3 length equals 18 residues. CDR3 region: CASSPGTSGGAWSYEQYF. In nucleotides, the CDR3 is TGTGCCAGCAGCCCGGGGACTAGCGGGGGGGCCTGGTCCTACGAGCAGTACTTC.

The table lists this clone with a count of one. The chain combines TRBV5-1 with TRBJ1-1; 7 positions agree with TRBD1. The CDR3 covers 14 residues. The V segment lost 1 base and the J segment 1 base; nucleotides outside the gene matches: 1. The germline V gene has CDR1 SGHRS and CDR2 YFSETQ. The DNA of the CDR3 is TGCGCCAGCAGCTTGTCAGGGGGGAACACTGAAGCTTTCTTT. It translates to CASSLSGGNTEAFF.

The J gene is TRBJ2-5, the V gene TRBV7-3; TRBD1 might be the D (6 bases). Germline values: CDR1 SGHTA, CDR2 FQGTGA. The germline V and J ends were trimmed by 5 bases and 5 bases, with 12 bases remaining between them. The CDR3 consists of 13 residues. CDR3 nucleotides: TGTGCCAGCAGCGGGGGCGGCCGCGAGACCCAGTACTTC. Its protein is CASSGGGRETQYF.